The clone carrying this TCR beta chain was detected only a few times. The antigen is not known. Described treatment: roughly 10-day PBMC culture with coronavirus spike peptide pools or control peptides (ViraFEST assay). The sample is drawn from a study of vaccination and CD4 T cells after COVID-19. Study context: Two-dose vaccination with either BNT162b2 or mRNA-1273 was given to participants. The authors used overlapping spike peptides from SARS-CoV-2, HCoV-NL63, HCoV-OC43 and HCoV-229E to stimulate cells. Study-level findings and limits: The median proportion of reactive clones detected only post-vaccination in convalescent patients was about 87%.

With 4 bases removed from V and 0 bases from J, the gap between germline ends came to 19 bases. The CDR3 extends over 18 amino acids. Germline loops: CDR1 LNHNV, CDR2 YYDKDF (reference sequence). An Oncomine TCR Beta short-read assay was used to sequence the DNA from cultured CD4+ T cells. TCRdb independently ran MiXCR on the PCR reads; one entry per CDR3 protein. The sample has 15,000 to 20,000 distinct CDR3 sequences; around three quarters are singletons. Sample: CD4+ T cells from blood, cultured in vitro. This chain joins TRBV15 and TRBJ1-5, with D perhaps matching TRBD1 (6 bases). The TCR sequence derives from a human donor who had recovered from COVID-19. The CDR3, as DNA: TGTGCCACCAGCAACCCCATAGGGGGAGAGTATAGCAATCAGCCCCAGCATTTT. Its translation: CATSNPIGGEYSNQPQHF.